This entry concerns a single T cell receptor (beta chain). Its antigen remains unidentified. These data originate in a study of beta chain features in type 1 diabetes. Study outcomes and limitations: Sequencing used cDNA, and cells with high TCR expression could therefore be over-represented. VDJ junctions from type 1 diabetes patients carried fewer insertions and larger deletions.

All of the isolated RNA was reverse transcribed, so expressed TCRB transcripts were sequenced. Clones were read by immunoSEQ multiplex PCR, and TCRdb kept only the in-frame ones, dropping some. The data show 350,000 to 450,000 clones, approximately 14% seen once. CDR1 and CDR2 (germline): MNHNY, SVGAGI (reference sequence). With 0 bases clipped from V and 6 bases from J, the junction kept 5 bases outside the gene matches. This CDR3 region has 15 residues. The chain uses TRBV6-6 and TRBJ1-2; 9 bases are a match to TRBD1. Sequenced material: naive CD4+ T cells from blood. The receptor's source is a man aged 25-45 years in good health. The CDR3 is CASSYSIDRGDGYTF. In DNA, the CDR3 is TGTGCCAGCAGTTACTCTATAGACAGGGGGGATGGCTACACCTTC.